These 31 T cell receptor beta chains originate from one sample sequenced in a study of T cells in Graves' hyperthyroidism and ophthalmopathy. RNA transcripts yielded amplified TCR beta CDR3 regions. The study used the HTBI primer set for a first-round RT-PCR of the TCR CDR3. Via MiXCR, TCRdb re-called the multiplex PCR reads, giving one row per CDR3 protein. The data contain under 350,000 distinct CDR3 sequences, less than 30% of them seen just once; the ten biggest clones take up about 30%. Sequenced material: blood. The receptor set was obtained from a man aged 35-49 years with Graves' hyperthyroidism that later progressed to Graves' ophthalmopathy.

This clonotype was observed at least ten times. CDR3 DNA sequence: TGCAGTGCTAGAGACATCTCCGGGACCGCCAGGAGTAGCTACACCTTC. Protein sequence: CSARDISGTARSSYTF. V usage is TRBV20-1 and J usage is TRBJ1-2; the D gene is possibly TRBD1 (5 bases). Trimming stripped 0 bases from V and 9 bases from J, with 23 bases between. Germline assignment: CDR1 DFQATT and CDR2 SNEGSKA (reference sequence). This CDR3 region has 16 residues.

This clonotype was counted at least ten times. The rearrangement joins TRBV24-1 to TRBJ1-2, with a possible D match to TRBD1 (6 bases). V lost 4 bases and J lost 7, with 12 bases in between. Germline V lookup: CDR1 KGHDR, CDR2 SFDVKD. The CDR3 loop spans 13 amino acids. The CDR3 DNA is TGTGCCACCAGTGAACCCTCAGGGGCTGGCTACACCTTC. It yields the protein CATSEPSGAGYTF.

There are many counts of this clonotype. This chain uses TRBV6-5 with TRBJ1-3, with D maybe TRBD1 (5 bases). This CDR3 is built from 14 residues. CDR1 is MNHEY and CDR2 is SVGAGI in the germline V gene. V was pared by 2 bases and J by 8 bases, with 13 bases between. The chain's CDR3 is CASSYGQGVYTIYF. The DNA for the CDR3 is TGTGCCAGCAGTTACGGGCAGGGAGTGTACACCATATATTTT.

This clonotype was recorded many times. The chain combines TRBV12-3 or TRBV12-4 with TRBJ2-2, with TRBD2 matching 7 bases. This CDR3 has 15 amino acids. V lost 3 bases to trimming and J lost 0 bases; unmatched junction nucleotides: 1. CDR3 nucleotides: TGTGCCAGCAGTTTTAGCGGGTCGAACACCGGGGAGCTGTTTTTT. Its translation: CASSFSGSNTGELFF.

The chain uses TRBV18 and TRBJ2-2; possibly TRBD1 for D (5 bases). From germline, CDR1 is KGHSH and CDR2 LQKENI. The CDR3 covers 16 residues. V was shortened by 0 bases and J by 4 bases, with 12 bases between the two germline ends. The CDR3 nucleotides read TGTGCCAGCTCACCACCCGGCAGGGCGAGCACCGGGGAGCTGTTTTTT. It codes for CASSPPGRASTGELFF.

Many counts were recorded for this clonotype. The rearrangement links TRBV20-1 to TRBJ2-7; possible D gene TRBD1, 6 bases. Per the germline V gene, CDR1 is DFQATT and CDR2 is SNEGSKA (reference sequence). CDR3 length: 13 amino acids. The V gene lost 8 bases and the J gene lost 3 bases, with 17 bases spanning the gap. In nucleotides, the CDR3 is TGCAGTCCGGGACACTGCCCCTACTACGAGCAGTACTTC. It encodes CSPGHCPYYEQYF.

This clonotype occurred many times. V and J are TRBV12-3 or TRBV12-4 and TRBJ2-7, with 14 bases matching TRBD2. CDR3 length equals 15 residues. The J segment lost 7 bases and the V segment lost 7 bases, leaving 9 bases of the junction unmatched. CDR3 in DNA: TGTGCCAGCATACCGGGACTAGCGGGAGTTGATGAGCAGTACTTC. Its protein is CASIPGLAGVDEQYF.

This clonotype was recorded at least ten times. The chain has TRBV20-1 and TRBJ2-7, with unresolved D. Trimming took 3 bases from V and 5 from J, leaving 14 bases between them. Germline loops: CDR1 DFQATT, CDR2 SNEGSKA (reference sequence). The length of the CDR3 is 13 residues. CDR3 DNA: TGCAGTGCTAGTATGAATGTCGGCCACGAGCAGTACTTC. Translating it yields CSASMNVGHEQYF.

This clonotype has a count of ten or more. The CDR3 region is CASRNGQGTYGYTF. In DNA, the CDR3 is TGTGCCAGCAGAAACGGACAGGGAACGTATGGCTACACCTTC. This sequence joins TRBV3-1 and TRBJ1-2, with 8 bases identical to TRBD1. The CDR3 length is 14 residues. Trimming cost V 6 bases and J 5 bases; bases outside gene matches: 8. Per germline, CDR1 LGHDT and CDR2 YNNKEL (reference sequence). The whole variable domain, filled in from reference TRBV3-1 and TRBJ1-2, reads DTAVSQTPKYLVTQMGNDKSIKCEQNLGHDTMYWYKQDSKKFLKIMFSYNNKELIINETVPNRFSPKSPDKAHLNLHINSLELGDSAVYFCASRNGQGTYGYTFGSGTRLTVV.

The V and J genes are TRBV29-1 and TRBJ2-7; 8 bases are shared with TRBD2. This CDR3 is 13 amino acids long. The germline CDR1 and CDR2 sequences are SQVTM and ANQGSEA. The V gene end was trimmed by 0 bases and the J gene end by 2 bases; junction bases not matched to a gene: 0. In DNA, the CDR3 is TGCAGCGTTGAAGATAGCGGGACCTACGAGCAGTACTTC. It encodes CSVEDSGTYEQYF.

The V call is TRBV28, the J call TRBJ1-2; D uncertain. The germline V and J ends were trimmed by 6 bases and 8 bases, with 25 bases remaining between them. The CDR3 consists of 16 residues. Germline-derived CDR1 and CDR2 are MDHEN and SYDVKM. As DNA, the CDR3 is TGTGCCAGCAGCGCCACGACCGCCCTCCCCGCTATAGGCTACACCTTC. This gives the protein CASSATTALPAIGYTF.

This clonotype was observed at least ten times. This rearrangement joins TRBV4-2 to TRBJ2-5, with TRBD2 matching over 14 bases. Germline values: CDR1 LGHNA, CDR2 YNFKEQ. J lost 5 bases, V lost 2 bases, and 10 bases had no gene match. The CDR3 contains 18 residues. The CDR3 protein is CASSQPGLAGDEGETQYF. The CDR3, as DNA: TGTGCCAGCAGCCAACCGGGACTAGCGGGAGACGAAGGGGAGACCCAGTACTTC.

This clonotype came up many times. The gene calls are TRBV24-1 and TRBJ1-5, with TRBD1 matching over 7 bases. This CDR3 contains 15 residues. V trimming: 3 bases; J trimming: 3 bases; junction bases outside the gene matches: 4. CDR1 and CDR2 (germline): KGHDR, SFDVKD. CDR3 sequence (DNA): TGTGCCACCAGTGATCCGGGACAGAACAATCAGCCCCAGCATTTT. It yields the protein CATSDPGQNNQPQHF.

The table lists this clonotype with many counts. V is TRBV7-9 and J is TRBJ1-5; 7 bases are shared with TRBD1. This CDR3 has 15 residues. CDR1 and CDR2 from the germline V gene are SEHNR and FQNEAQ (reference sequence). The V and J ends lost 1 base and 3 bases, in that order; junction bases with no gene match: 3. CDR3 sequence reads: CASSLDRGYNQPQHF. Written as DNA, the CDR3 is TGTGCCAGCAGCTTAGACAGGGGTTACAATCAGCCCCAGCATTTT. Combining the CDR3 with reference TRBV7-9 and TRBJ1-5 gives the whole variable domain DTGVSQNPRHKITKRGQNVTFRCDPISEHNRLYWYRQTLGQGPEFLTYFQNEAQLEKSRLLSDRFSAERPKGSFSTLEIQRTEQGDSAMYLCASSLDRGYNQPQHFGDGTRLSIL.

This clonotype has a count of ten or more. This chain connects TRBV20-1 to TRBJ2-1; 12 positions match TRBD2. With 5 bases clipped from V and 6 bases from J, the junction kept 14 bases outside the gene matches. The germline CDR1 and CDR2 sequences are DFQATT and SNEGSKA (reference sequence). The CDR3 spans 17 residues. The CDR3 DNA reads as TGCAGTGCTGCTCCCTTGACTAGCGGGAGTTTCACCAATGAGCAGTTCTTC. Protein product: CSAAPLTSGSFTNEQFF.

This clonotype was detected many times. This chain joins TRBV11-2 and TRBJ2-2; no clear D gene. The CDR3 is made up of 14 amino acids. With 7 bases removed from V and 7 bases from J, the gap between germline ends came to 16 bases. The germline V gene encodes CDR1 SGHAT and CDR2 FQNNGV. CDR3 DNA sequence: TGTGCCAGCACCGAAAACGCCCGGGTCGGGGAGCTGTTTTTT. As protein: CASTENARVGELFF.

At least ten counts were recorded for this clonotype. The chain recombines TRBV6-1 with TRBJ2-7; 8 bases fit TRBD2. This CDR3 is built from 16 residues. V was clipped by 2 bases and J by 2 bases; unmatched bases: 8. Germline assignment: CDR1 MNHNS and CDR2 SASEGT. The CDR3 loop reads CASSENGAGGAYEQYF. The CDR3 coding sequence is TGTGCCAGCAGTGAAAACGGGGCGGGAGGAGCCTACGAGCAGTACTTC.

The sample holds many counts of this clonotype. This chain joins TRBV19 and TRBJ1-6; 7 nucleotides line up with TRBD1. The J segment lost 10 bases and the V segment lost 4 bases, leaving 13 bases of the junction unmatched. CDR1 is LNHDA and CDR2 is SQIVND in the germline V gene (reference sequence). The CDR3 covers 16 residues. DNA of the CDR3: TGTGCCAGTAGTAGCGCAGGGGGTCGGGGCGTCTCACCCCTCCACTTT. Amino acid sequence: CASSSAGGRGVSPLHF. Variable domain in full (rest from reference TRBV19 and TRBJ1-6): DGGITQSPKYLFRKEGQNVTLSCEQNLNHDAMYWYRQDPGQGLRLIYYSQIVNDFQKGDIAEGYSVSREKKESFPLTVTSAQKNPTAFYLCASSSAGGRGVSPLHFGNGTRLTVT.

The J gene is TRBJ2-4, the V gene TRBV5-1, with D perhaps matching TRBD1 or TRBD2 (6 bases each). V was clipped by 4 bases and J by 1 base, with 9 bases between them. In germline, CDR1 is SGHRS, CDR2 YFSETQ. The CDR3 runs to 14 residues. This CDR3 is CASSRGEAKNIQYF. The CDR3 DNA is TGCGCCAGCAGCAGGGGGGAGGCCAAAAACATTCAGTACTTC.

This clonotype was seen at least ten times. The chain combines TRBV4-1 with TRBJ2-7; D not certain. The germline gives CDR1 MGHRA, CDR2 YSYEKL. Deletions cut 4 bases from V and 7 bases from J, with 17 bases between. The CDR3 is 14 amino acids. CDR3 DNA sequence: TGCGCCAGCAGCCCGGTCACTCTGGGGTTTGAGCAGTACTTC. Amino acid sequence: CASSPVTLGFEQYF.

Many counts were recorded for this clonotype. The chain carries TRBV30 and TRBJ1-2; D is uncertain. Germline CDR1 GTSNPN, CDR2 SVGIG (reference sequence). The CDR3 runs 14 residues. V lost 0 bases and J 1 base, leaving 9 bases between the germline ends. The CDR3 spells CAWSVNSLNYGYTF. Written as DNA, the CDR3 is TGTGCCTGGAGTGTAAACAGTCTTAACTATGGCTACACCTTC.

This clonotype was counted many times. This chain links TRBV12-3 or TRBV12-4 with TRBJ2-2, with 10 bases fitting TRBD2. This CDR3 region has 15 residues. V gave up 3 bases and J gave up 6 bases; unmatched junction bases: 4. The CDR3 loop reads CASSFLAGAAGELFF. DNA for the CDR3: TGTGCCAGCAGTTTCCTAGCGGGAGCGGCCGGGGAGCTGTTTTTT.

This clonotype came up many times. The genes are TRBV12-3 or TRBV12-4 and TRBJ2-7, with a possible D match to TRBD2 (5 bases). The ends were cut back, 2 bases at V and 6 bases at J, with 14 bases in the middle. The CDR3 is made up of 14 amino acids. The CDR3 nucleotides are TGTGCCAGCAGTTTACGGCTATCTGGGAGCGAGCAGTACTTC. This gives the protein CASSLRLSGSEQYF.

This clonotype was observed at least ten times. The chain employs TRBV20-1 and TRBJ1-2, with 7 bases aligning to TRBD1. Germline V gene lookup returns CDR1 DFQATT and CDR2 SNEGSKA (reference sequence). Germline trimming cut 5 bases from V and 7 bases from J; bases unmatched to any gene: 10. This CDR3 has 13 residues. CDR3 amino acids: CSAGPGTDSGYTF. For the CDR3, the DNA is TGCAGTGCTGGTCCCGGGACAGACTCTGGCTACACCTTC.

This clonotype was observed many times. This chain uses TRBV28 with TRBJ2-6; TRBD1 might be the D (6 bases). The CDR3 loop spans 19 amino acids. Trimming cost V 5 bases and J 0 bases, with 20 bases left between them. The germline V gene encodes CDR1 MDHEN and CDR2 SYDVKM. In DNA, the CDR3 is TGTGCCAGCAGTCATCCTCTGAAGGGGACAAGCTCTGGGGCCAACGTCCTGACTTTC. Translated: CASSHPLKGTSSGANVLTF.

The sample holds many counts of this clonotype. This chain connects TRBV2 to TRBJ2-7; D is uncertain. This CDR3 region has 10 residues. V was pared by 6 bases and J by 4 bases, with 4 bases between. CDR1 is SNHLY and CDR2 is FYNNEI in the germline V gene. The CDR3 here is CASREYEQYF. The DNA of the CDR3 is TGTGCCAGCAGGGAGTACGAGCAGTACTTC.

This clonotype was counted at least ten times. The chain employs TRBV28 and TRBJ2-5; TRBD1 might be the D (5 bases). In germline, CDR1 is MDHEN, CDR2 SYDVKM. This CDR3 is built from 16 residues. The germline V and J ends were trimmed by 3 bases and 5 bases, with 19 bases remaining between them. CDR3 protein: CASSFSTGWGAETQYF. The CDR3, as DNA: TGTGCCAGCAGTTTCTCCACTGGTTGGGGCGCGGAGACCCAGTACTTC.

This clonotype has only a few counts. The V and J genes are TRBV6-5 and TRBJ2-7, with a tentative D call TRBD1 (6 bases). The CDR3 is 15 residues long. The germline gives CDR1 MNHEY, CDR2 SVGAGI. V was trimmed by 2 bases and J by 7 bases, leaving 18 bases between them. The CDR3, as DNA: TGTGCCAGCAGTTACAGTACAGGGATCAACTATGAGCAGTACTTC. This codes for CASSYSTGINYEQYF.

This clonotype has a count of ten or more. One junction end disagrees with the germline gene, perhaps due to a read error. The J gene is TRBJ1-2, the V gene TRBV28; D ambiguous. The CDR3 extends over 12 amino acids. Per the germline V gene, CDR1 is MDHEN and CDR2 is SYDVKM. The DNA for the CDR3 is TGTGCCGCCTCAGGAACGCACTATGTCTACACCTTC. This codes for CAASGTHYVYTF.

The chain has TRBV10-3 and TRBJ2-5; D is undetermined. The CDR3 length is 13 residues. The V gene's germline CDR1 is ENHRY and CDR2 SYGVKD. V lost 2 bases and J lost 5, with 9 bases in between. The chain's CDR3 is CAISELTGETQYF. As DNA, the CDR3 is TGTGCCATCAGTGAGCTAACGGGTGAGACCCAGTACTTC.

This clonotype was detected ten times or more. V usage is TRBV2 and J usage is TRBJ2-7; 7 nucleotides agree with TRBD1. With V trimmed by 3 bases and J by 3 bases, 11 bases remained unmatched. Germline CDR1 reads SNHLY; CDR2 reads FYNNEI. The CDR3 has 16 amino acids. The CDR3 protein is CASSDRKTGIFYEQYF. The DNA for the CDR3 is TGTGCCAGCAGTGATCGTAAGACAGGGATATTCTACGAGCAGTACTTC.